This record looks at one T cell receptor beta chain sequence and its context. The data were taken from a study of blood T cell repertoires in COVID-19. As for the study in general: Whether acute or convalescent, the COVID-19 samples came from the United States, Italy and Spain. T cells, B-cell-depleted T cells, or PBMCs supplied cDNA or gDNA.

Methods used by the authors: Researchers report that nucleated cell counts were estimated from reference gene primer amplification. Only in-frame clones appear in the TCRdb table, and some are missing; sequencing was by immunoSEQ multiplex PCR. V and J calls and clone size are as listed in that table; D and trimming were resolved from the DNA. The data contain around 290,000 clones, approximately 90% of them singletons. This CDR3 comprises 17 residues. Sequencing input: peripheral blood. This TCR derives from a man in his forties with acute or convalescent COVID-19. The genes are TRBV21-1 and TRBJ2-1; the table's D call of TRBD1 was not tested on the DNA. TRBV21-1 is an annotated pseudogene. DNA of the CDR3: TGTGCCAGCAGCCTCCGTGTAGTAGGGGGAGCCTACAATGAGCAGTTCTTC. This encodes CASSLRVVGGAYNEQFF.